Presented here are 17 T cell receptor beta chains from one specimen sequenced in a study of T cell responses to AZD1222 COVID-19 vaccine. TCRdb keeps only in-frame clones here, not all; method: immunoSEQ multiplex PCR. This sample has approximately 100,000 clones, with just under 95% found just once. Sequencing was performed on peripheral blood, taken on day 0 of AZD1222 vaccination. The source is an adult in good health.

This sequence joins TRBV20-1 and TRBJ1-1; D is unclear. V was shortened by 5 bases and J by 1 base, with 5 bases between the two germline ends. This CDR3 contains 11 residues. CDR1 is DFQATT, CDR2 SNEGSKA, per germline (reference sequence). CDR3 residues: CSAPWNTEAFF. The DNA for the CDR3 is TGCAGTGCTCCGTGGAACACTGAAGCTTTCTTT.

The DNA for the CDR3 is TGTGCCAGCAGCCCTAGAAGGGACAAATACTACGAGCAGTACTTC. Translated, it gives CASSPRRDKYYEQYF. This chain connects TRBV6-2 or TRBV6-3 to TRBJ2-7; the D gene is possibly TRBD1 (6 bases). Germline lookup yields CDR1 MNHEY and CDR2 SVGEGT. The V end was cut by 6 bases, the J end by 3 bases, with 18 bases between. The CDR3 extends over 15 amino acids.

The rearrangement links TRBV18 to TRBJ2-5; tentative D call: TRBD2 (5 bases). CDR3 length: 15 residues. CDR1 and CDR2 from the germline V gene are KGHSH and LQKENI. The ends were cut back, 0 bases at V and 4 bases at J, with 12 bases in the middle. The CDR3 bases are TGTGCCAGCTCACCACCGACAACTCGGGGAGAGACCCAGTACTTC. This gives the protein CASSPPTTRGETQYF.

V gene TRBV5-4 combines with J gene TRBJ2-7; TRBD1 agrees at 7 bases. Germline CDR1 is SGHNT and CDR2 is YYREEE (reference sequence). V was clipped by 0 bases and J by 2 bases; unmatched bases: 8. The CDR3 sequence is 16 residues long. The CDR3 DNA reads as TGTGCCAGCAGCTTGGGACGACAGACAGGGACCTACGAGCAGTACTTC. Residues: CASSLGRQTGTYEQYF.

Comments on this clone: Distinct nucleotide sequences in the sample also encode this CDR3. The chain uses TRBV6-5 and TRBJ1-2; maybe TRBD1 (5 bases). The CDR3 consists of 14 residues. Germline assignment: CDR1 MNHEY and CDR2 SVGAGI. V was cut by 0 bases and J by 4 bases, with 9 bases left in between. The CDR3 DNA reads TGTGCCAGCAGTTACTCCGGGGGTGTCTATGGCTACACCTTC. It encodes CASSYSGGVYGYTF.

The chain recombines TRBV6-2 or TRBV6-3 with TRBJ2-7, with 7 bases fitting TRBD1. In germline, CDR1 is MNHEY, CDR2 SVGEGT. The CDR3 has 12 amino acids. V was pared by 6 bases and J by 12 bases, with 11 bases of the junction left unmatched. The CDR3 spells CASSEGQLLPYF. In nucleotides, the CDR3 is TGTGCCAGCAGCGAGGGACAGCTTCTACCGTACTTC.

The chain combines TRBV5-5 with TRBJ2-7; TRBD1 is a possible D gene (6 bases). The V gene lost 2 bases and the J gene lost 6 bases, with 9 bases spanning the gap. CDR3 size: 12 residues. Germline loops: CDR1 SGHKS, CDR2 YYEKEE (reference sequence). CDR3 in amino acids: CASSFTGFEQYF. The CDR3 DNA reads TGTGCCAGCAGCTTTACAGGGTTCGAGCAGTACTTC.

In this sample, this clone turned up once. The V gene is TRBV7-2, the J gene TRBJ2-4; TRBD1 or TRBD2 may be the D gene (5 bases each). Germline lookup yields CDR1 SGHTA and CDR2 FQGNSA. The CDR3 totals 14 residues. Trimming pared 4 bases from V and 6 bases from J, leaving 13 bases between. The CDR3 nucleotides are TGTGCCAGCAGCTCCGGCGGGCAGGGAAACATTCAGTACTTC. Protein product: CASSSGGQGNIQYF.

The chain combines TRBV27 with TRBJ1-3; D is unresolved. The CDR3 sequence is 11 residues long. V gave up 4 bases and J gave up 11 bases, with 9 bases separating them. Germline-derived CDR1 and CDR2 are MNHEY and SMNVEV (reference sequence). The CDR3 DNA reads TGTGCCAGCAGTTCGGAGGGAGCCATATATTTT. This codes for CASSSEGAIYF.

The V and J genes are TRBV14 and TRBJ1-5; TRBD1 might be the D (5 bases). The V gene lost 1 base and the J gene lost 5 bases, with 6 bases spanning the gap. The CDR3 is 13 amino acids. CDR1 is SGHDN and CDR2 is FVKESK in the germline V gene. CDR3 in DNA: TGTGCCAGCAGCCAAGGGGGGGATCAGCCCCAGCATTTT. Amino acid sequence: CASSQGGDQPQHF.

A few counts support this clone. This chain connects TRBV6-1 to TRBJ2-2; 9 positions agree with TRBD2. J lost 5 bases, V lost 2 bases, and 3 bases had no gene match. In germline, CDR1 is MNHNS, CDR2 SASEGT. The CDR3 loop spans 15 amino acids. The CDR3 region has the DNA TGTGCCAGCAGTGAACTAGCGGGGAGTACCGGGGAGCTGTTTTTT. It is translated as CASSELAGSTGELFF.

J is TRBJ1-2 and V is TRBV2; D unclear. The CDR3 length is 14 residues. With 0 bases removed from V and 2 bases from J, the gap between germline ends came to 7 bases. Germline CDR1 and CDR2: SNHLY and FYNNEI. In DNA, the CDR3 is TGTGCCAGCAGTGAAGCCAGAAGAAACTATGGCTACACCTTC. It translates to CASSEARRNYGYTF.

The chain has TRBV9 and TRBJ1-5; 9 bases match TRBD1. There are 15 residues in the CDR3. The V gene end was trimmed by 2 bases and the J gene end by 5 bases; junction bases not matched to a gene: 5. Germline lookup yields CDR1 SGDLS and CDR2 YYNGEE. CDR3 region: CASSVGTGTYQPQHF. In DNA, the CDR3 is TGTGCCAGCAGCGTTGGGACAGGGACCTATCAGCCCCAGCATTTT.

The chain links TRBV7-3 to TRBJ1-4, with 8 bases identical to TRBD1. V dropped 2 bases and J dropped 7; count of bases not matched to a gene: 9. Germline values: CDR1 SGHTA, CDR2 FQGTGA. The CDR3 runs 16 residues. CDR3 in amino acids: CASSLLGRGRGEKLFF. The CDR3 DNA follows: TGTGCCAGCAGCTTACTAGGCAGGGGGCGAGGTGAAAAACTGTTTTTT.

This clone was observed a few times. The chain joins TRBV12-3 or TRBV12-4 to TRBJ1-2; D ambiguous. Trimming shortened V by 6 bases and J by 8 bases, and 10 bases separated the two germline ends. CDR3 length: 11 residues. This CDR3 is CASSSTRGYTF. DNA of the CDR3: TGTGCCAGCAGCAGCACGAGGGGCTACACCTTC.

The rearrangement joins TRBV3-1 (or the pseudogene TRBV3-2) to TRBJ1-1; D is uncertain. This CDR3 is built from 15 residues. Trimming removed 4 bases at V and 2 bases at J, with 14 bases between. The germline V gene encodes CDR1 LGHDT and CDR2 YNNKEL (reference sequence). In DNA form, the CDR3 reads TGTGCCAGCAGCCCTATTATAAGGGTTAACACTGAAGCTTTCTTT. It codes for CASSPIIRVNTEAFF.

The chain links TRBV4-1 to TRBJ2-1; D gene unclear. Germline CDR1 and CDR2: MGHRA and YSYEKL. V shed 1 base and J shed 3 bases, with 10 bases lying between them. The CDR3 contains 15 residues. CDR3 nucleotides: TGCGCCAGCAGCCAAGGGGTCCAACTCTACAATGAGCAGTTCTTC. As protein: CASSQGVQLYNEQFF.